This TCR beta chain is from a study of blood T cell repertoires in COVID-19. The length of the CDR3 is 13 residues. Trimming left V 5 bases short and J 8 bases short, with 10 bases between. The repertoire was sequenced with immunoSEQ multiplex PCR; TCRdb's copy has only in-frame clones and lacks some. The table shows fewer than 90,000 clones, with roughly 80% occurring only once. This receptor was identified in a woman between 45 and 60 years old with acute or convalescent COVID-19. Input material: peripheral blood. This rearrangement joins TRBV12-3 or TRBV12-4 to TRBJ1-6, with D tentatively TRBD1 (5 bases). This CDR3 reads CASSQQADSPLHF. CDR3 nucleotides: TGTGCCAGCAGTCAACAGGCGGATTCACCCCTCCACTTT.